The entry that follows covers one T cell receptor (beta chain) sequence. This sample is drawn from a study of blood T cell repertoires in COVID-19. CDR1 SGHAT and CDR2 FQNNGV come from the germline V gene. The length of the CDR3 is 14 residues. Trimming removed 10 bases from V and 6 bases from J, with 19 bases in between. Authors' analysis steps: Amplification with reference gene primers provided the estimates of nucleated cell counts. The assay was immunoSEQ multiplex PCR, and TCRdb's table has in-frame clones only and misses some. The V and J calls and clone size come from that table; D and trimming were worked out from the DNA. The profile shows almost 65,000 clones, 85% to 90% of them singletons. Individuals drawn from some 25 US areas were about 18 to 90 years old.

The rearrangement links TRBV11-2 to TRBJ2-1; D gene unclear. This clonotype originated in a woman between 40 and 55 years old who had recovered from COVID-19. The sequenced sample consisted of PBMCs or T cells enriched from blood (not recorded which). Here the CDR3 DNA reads TGTGCCACCACTCCGACCCGGGTATTCAATGAGCAGTTCTTC. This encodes CATTPTRVFNEQFF. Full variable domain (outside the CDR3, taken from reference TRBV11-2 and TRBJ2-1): EAGVAQSPRYKIIEKRQSVAFWCNPISGHATLYWYQQILGQGPKLLIQFQNNGVVDDSQLPKDRFSAERLKGVDSTLKIQPAKLEDSAVYLCATTPTRVFNEQFFGPGTRLTVL.